These 26 T cell receptor beta chains share one sample of origin, sequenced in a study of blood T cell repertoires in COVID-19. Here immunoSEQ multiplex PCR was the method, and the copy in TCRdb shows in-frame clones only, minus some. The sample has about 190,000 clones; 80% to 90% are singletons. Specimen: peripheral blood. These receptors were taken from a man between 25 and 39 years old with active or convalescent COVID-19.

This clone appeared a few times. V usage is TRBV11-2 and J usage is TRBJ2-7, with a possible D match to TRBD2 (6 bases). The V gene lost 5 bases and the J gene lost 1 base, with 18 bases spanning the gap. CDR1 SGHAT and CDR2 FQNNGV come from the germline V gene. This CDR3 has 16 amino acids. The CDR3 DNA reads TGTGCCAGCAGCCGAGGTGCGGGGCCGACTTCCTACGAGCAGTACTTC. Translating gives CASSRGAGPTSYEQYF.

The chain has TRBV28 and TRBJ1-4, with D possibly TRBD1 on 6 matching bases. Trimming cost V 6 bases and J 8 bases, with 19 bases left between them. The CDR3 runs to 15 residues. Germline V gene sequence: CDR1 MDHEN, CDR2 SYDVKM. CDR3: CASRMQGIQGEKLFF. CDR3 coding DNA: TGTGCCAGCAGGATGCAGGGGATCCAAGGGGAAAAACTGTTTTTT.

The CDR3 sequence: CASSYSSQGMAEAFF. For the CDR3, the DNA is TGTGCCAGCAGTTACTCCTCACAGGGTATGGCTGAAGCTTTCTTT. This chain links TRBV6-5 with TRBJ1-1, with TRBD1 as a possible D gene (6 bases). V dropped 0 bases and J dropped 6 bases, with 14 bases sitting between them. Germline-derived CDR1 and CDR2 are MNHEY and SVGAGI. The CDR3 covers 15 residues.

V is TRBV21-1 and J is TRBJ1-5. TRBV21-1 is termed a pseudogene. The CDR3 is made up of 16 amino acids. The CDR3 here is CASSERTVSGRQPQHF. CDR3 nucleotide sequence: TGTGCCAGCAGCGAACGGACGGTTTCGGGGAGACAGCCCCAGCATTTT.

This rearrangement joins TRBV6-6 to TRBJ1-5, with a possible D match to TRBD1 (6 bases). This CDR3 has 13 amino acids. Trimming pared 5 bases from V and 7 bases from J, leaving 12 bases between. Germline V gene sequence: CDR1 MNHNY, CDR2 SVGAGI (reference sequence). The CDR3 sequence: CASSLQGAQPQHF. CDR3 sequence (DNA): TGTGCCAGCAGTCTACAGGGTGCGCAGCCCCAGCATTTT.

The rearrangement links TRBV3-1 (or the pseudogene TRBV3-2) to TRBJ1-2; 8 nucleotides line up with TRBD1. Germline CDR1 reads LGHDT; CDR2 reads YNNKEL (reference sequence). The CDR3 contains 16 residues. The V and J ends lost 6 bases and 1 base, in that order; junction bases with no gene match: 10. CDR3 nucleotide sequence: TGTGCCAGCAGTCGGGACAGGACCGGCTTTAACTATGGCTACACCTTC. As protein: CASSRDRTGFNYGYTF.

This clone was recorded only once. This chain links TRBV2 with TRBJ2-4; 7 bases are shared with TRBD2. Germline V gene lookup returns CDR1 SNHLY and CDR2 FYNNEI. CDR3 length: 16 amino acids. V was clipped by 5 bases and J by 7 bases; unmatched bases: 14. DNA of the CDR3: TGTGCCAGCAGTCTACAGCACCTAGCGGCGGGGAACATTCAGTACTTC. This gives the protein CASSLQHLAAGNIQYF.

The V call is TRBV7-9, the J call TRBJ1-4; D is perhaps TRBD1 (5 bases). Germline V lookup: CDR1 SEHNR, CDR2 FQNEAQ (reference sequence). The CDR3 covers 17 residues. Trimming removed 0 bases from V and 1 base from J, with 12 bases in between. CDR3 region: CASSLARQFGTNEKLFF. The CDR3 DNA follows: TGTGCCAGCAGCTTAGCCCGACAGTTTGGAACTAATGAAAAACTGTTTTTT.

The V call is TRBV19, the J call TRBJ1-5; D is unclear. Germline V gives CDR1 LNHDA, CDR2 SQIVND (reference sequence). Deletions cut 3 bases from V and 8 bases from J, with 14 bases between. This CDR3 has 14 amino acids. The CDR3 is CASSIGQARKPQHF. In DNA, the CDR3 is TGTGCCAGTAGTATTGGGCAGGCCCGGAAGCCCCAGCATTTT.

With respect to this clone: A read error may account for a junction end that differs from germline. The genes are TRBV6-6 and TRBJ2-3; TRBD1 aligns across 12 bases. The CDR3 extends over 13 amino acids. Germline lookup yields CDR1 MNHNY and CDR2 SVGAGI (reference sequence). For the CDR3, the DNA is TGTGCCAGCAGTTACTCGCGGGACAGGGGGCACAGTTTT. Its translation is CASSYSRDRGHSF.

The gene calls are TRBV29-1 and TRBJ1-2, with D perhaps matching TRBD1 (5 bases). Germline-derived CDR1 and CDR2 are SQVTM and ANQGSEA. The CDR3 contains 11 residues. The V and J ends lost 6 bases and 3 bases respectively, with 8 bases between them. This CDR3 reads CSVTGDYGYTF. The CDR3 DNA follows: TGCAGCGTAACGGGGGACTATGGCTACACCTTC.

The CDR3 DNA sequence: TGTGCCAGCAGGACCGTGGAAGGGGGTTCACCCCTCCACTTT. Protein: CASRTVEGGSPLHF. The V gene is TRBV7-9, the J gene TRBJ1-6; maybe TRBD1 (6 bases). Between the trimmed V and J ends, which lost 6 bases and 9 bases, there was a span of 15 bases. Per germline, CDR1 SEHNR and CDR2 FQNEAQ (reference sequence). The length of the CDR3 is 14 residues. Full variable domain (rest looked up from reference TRBV7-9 and TRBJ1-6): DTGVSQNPRHKITKRGQNVTFRCDPISEHNRLYWYRQTLGQGPEFLTYFQNEAQLEKSRLLSDRFSAERPKGSFSTLEIQRTEQGDSAMYLCASRTVEGGSPLHFGNGTRLTVT.

The sample holds one count of this clone. The rearrangement links TRBV7-6 to TRBJ2-2, with 7 bases fitting TRBD1. J was trimmed by 3 bases and V by 3 bases; bases with no gene match: 10. The CDR3 is 17 residues long. Germline CDR1 reads SGHVS; CDR2 reads FNYEAQ. The CDR3 sequence: CASSFVMRGPDTGELFF. In DNA form, the CDR3 reads TGTGCCAGCAGCTTTGTGATGAGGGGGCCCGACACCGGGGAGCTGTTTTTT.

CDR3 residues: CASSLGLAGQGFYEQYV. CDR3 sequence (DNA): TGTGCCAGCAGTTTGGGACTTGCGGGACAGGGGTTTTACGAGCAGTACGTC. The rearrangement links TRBV28 to TRBJ2-7; the match to TRBD1 covers 10 bases. The CDR3 covers 17 residues. Per germline, CDR1 MDHEN and CDR2 SYDVKM. J lost 4 bases, V lost 3 bases, and 12 bases had no gene match.

In its sample, this clone was seen a few times. The CDR3 spells CAISESGAFYQPQHF. In DNA form, the CDR3 reads TGTGCCATCAGTGAGTCAGGGGCTTTTTATCAGCCCCAGCATTTT. This chain connects TRBV10-3 to TRBJ1-5; D is possibly TRBD1 (5 bases). Trimming stripped 0 bases from V and 5 bases from J, with 11 bases between. The length of the CDR3 is 15 residues. Looked up from germline, CDR1 is ENHRY and CDR2 is SYGVKD.

This clone has more than one count but fewer than ten. The gene calls are TRBV6-2 or TRBV6-3 and TRBJ1-5; D not certain. The germline V gene has CDR1 MNHEY and CDR2 SVGEGT. This CDR3 is 14 amino acids long. V lost 1 base, J lost 1 base, and 5 bases lay in between. CDR3 nucleotides: TGTGCCAGCAGTTACTTGGAGAGCAATCAGCCCCAGCATTTT. Amino acids: CASSYLESNQPQHF.

V and J are TRBV7-2 and TRBJ2-3; D is unclear. With 3 bases removed from V and 0 bases from J, the gap between germline ends came to 19 bases. The germline gives CDR1 SGHTA, CDR2 FQGNSA. The length of the CDR3 is 18 residues. The CDR3 region is CASSFPLRGARSTDTQYF. The CDR3 bases are TGTGCCAGCAGCTTTCCCCTTCGCGGAGCTCGGAGCACAGATACGCAGTATTTT.

This sequence joins TRBV6-2 or TRBV6-3 and TRBJ2-3; 11 bases line up with TRBD2. Germline-derived CDR1 and CDR2 are MNHEY and SVGEGT. This CDR3 has 17 residues. V shed 5 bases and J 2 bases; nucleotides not matched to a gene: 9. The CDR3 nucleotides read TGTGCCAGCAGTAATAATAGCGGGAGGGACCTCACAGATACGCAGTATTTT. As protein: CASSNNSGRDLTDTQYF.

The rearrangement uses TRBV10-2 and TRBJ2-7; 10 bases agree with TRBD1. Germline V gives CDR1 WSHSY, CDR2 SAAADI. There are 17 residues in the CDR3. V was pared by 2 bases and J by 4 bases, with 11 bases of the junction left unmatched. CDR3 amino acids: CASSEGSPRQGAYEQYV. CDR3 sequence (DNA): TGCGCCAGCAGTGAGGGTTCCCCCAGACAGGGGGCGTACGAGCAGTACGTC.

The V and J genes are TRBV28 and TRBJ2-7, with a possible D match to TRBD1 (6 bases). Germline CDR1 and CDR2: MDHEN and SYDVKM. The V end lost 6 bases, the J end lost 0 bases, and 15 bases lay between the germline ends. This CDR3 is built from 15 residues. CDR3: CASRDGQTSSYEQYV. The CDR3 DNA reads TGTGCCAGCAGAGACGGACAGACGAGCTCCTACGAGCAGTACGTC.

This clone has only a few counts. The CDR3 DNA reads as TGTGCCAGCAGCCTCCGGACAGGGGGAAGCACGCAGTATTTT. It specifies CASSLRTGGSTQYF. The chain recombines TRBV14 with TRBJ2-3; TRBD1 agrees at 10 bases. V dropped 4 bases and J dropped 9; count of bases not matched to a gene: 7. The germline V gene encodes CDR1 SGHDN and CDR2 FVKESK. The length of the CDR3 is 14 residues.

This clone was detected once. CDR3 sequence (DNA): TGTGCCAGCAGGTTACAGGGGGCGACCAAAAACATTCAGTACTTC. This sequence encodes CASRLQGATKNIQYF. The chain recombines TRBV28 with TRBJ2-4; 9 bases match TRBD1. CDR1 is MDHEN and CDR2 is SYDVKM in the germline V gene. V was pared by 6 bases and J by 2 bases, with 5 bases of the junction left unmatched. The CDR3 runs to 15 residues. The variable domain in full, completed from reference TRBV28 and TRBJ2-4, reads DVKVTQSSRYLVKRTGEKVFLECVQDMDHENMFWYRQDPGLGLRLIYFSYDVKMKEKGDIPEGYSVSREKKERFSLILESASTNQTSMYLCASRLQGATKNIQYFGAGTRLSVL.

This chain uses TRBV19 with TRBJ2-5, with 11 bases matching TRBD2. From germline, CDR1 is LNHDA and CDR2 SQIVND (reference sequence). Unmatched junction bases numbered 5, after V lost 3 bases and J lost 5 bases. The CDR3 sequence is 15 residues long. DNA of the CDR3: TGTGCCAGTAGTATCGTAGCGGGGGGGCGGGAGACCCAGTACTTC. Amino acid sequence: CASSIVAGGRETQYF.

This clone was recorded once. The V call is TRBV10-3, the J call TRBJ2-5; the match to TRBD2 covers 14 bases. The V gene end was trimmed by 4 bases and the J gene end by 5 bases; junction bases not matched to a gene: 0. This CDR3 region has 14 residues. Germline CDR1 is ENHRY and CDR2 is SYGVKD. This CDR3 reads CAISGLAGGETQYF. The CDR3, as DNA: TGTGCCATCAGTGGACTAGCGGGGGGGGAGACCCAGTACTTC.

This clone is a singleton in its sample. The chain carries TRBV11-3 and TRBJ1-1; TRBD1 agrees at 7 bases. Per germline, CDR1 SGHNT and CDR2 YENEEA. The V and J ends lost 10 bases and 2 bases, in that order; junction bases with no gene match: 7. The CDR3 extends over 13 amino acids. The CDR3 DNA is TGTGCCACGGGAGCAGGGGGAAACACTGAAGCTTTCTTT. Amino acid sequence: CATGAGGNTEAFF.

The J gene is TRBJ2-1, the V gene TRBV5-6, with D possibly matching TRBD2 (5 bases). The CDR3 is 12 amino acids. The germline V gene encodes CDR1 SGHDT and CDR2 YYEEEE. V lost 2 bases, J lost 13 bases, and 13 bases lay in between. CDR3 sequence: CASSLGAGVQFF. The CDR3 DNA follows: TGTGCCAGCAGCTTAGGTGCGGGCGTACAGTTCTTC.